This TCR beta chain comes out of a study of blood T cell repertoires in COVID-19. In the original workflow: Estimation of nucleated cell counts was performed using reference gene primer amplification. The assay was immunoSEQ multiplex PCR, and TCRdb's table has in-frame clones only and misses some. The V and J calls and the clone size are those of that table, but D and trimming were determined from the DNA. The sample gives about 320,000 clones, about 91% of which show up once; around 9% is in the top ten. Study members were between about 18 and 95 years old and lived in 20 to 25 US regions. Cohort placement rested on clinical history that participants reported themselves. Symptom resolution, clearance, or two negative PCRs marked donors in Cohort 3 as recovered. The CDR3 runs 16 residues. The V end lost 1 base, the J end lost 4 bases, and 14 bases lay between the germline ends. Germline V lookup: CDR1 MNHNS, CDR2 SASEGT.

The sequencing input was PBMCs or T cells enriched from blood (not recorded which). V usage is TRBV6-1 and J usage is TRBJ2-1, with D possibly matching TRBD1 (6 bases). This TCR was sampled from a woman aged 18-29 years who had recovered from COVID-19. This chain's CDR3 is CASSEVGATLYNEQFF. Here the CDR3 DNA reads TGTGCCAGCAGTGAAGTGGGGGCTACCCTTTACAATGAGCAGTTCTTC.